This T cell receptor beta chain emerged from a study of PD-L1 blockade in urothelial cancer (dated by TCRdb to 2015 to 2018). Notes on the research overall: Every patient began therapy around 2014 and was given atezolizumab 1,200 mg intravenously every 3 weeks. Pretreatment blood TCR-seq was available for around 29 patients, at least one posttreatment blood collection was obtained for approximately 25 patients, and tumor TCR-seq was available for approximately 25 patients. Pretreatment tumor samples and matched peripheral blood, collected serially before and after atezolizumab treatment, underwent TCR sequencing. In the same patients who had TCR sequencing, pretreatment tumors also underwent whole exome sequencing and RNA sequencing. About 90% of the roughly 29 patients were identified as males with urothelial cancer of bladder origin, and a prior smoking history was reported by 18 of 29 patients. Durable clinical benefit was defined as progression-free survival longer than 6 months, and TCR features were also tested against progression-free and overall survival. Blood samples were analyzed 3 weeks after the start of treatment (second dose) and 6 weeks after the start of treatment. Blood samples yielded a median of about 150,000 T cells and around 80,000 unique TCRs, with median clonality around 0.083. Patients had an ECOG performance status of 0 or 1 and had received between 0 and 3 prior chemotherapy regimens. Somatic, immune and clinical correlates of response to PD-L1 blockade with atezolizumab in urothelial cancer were the focus of an exploratory multi-omic analysis. Durable clinical benefit was achieved by nine patients but not by the remaining 20. Beyond this particular receptor, the publication reports: Greater expansion of tumor-associated TCR clones in peripheral blood 3 weeks after the start of treatment was observed in patients with durable benefit (n of about 20, p = 0.022). Because the sample size was small (n ≈ 27) and many exploratory analyses were performed, the results are intended to be hypothesis-generating. A pretreatment peripheral blood TCR clonality below the median was linked to improved progression-free and overall survival.

The cohort included about 29 patients with locally advanced or metastatic urothelial carcinoma who were treated at Memorial Sloan Kettering on a trial protocol. Peripheral blood mononuclear cells were collected from each patient pretreatment and during treatment, giving between 1 and 8 total time points per patient. The Qiagen DNeasy Blood extraction kit was used to purify genomic DNA from total PBMCs and tumor samples. PBMCs were collected pretreatment and during treatment, and were isolated and stored as previously described. A note on this clone: Its antigen is still unknown. The sample holds no much larger clone one base away, and base qualities are not on file.

From the cysteine through the phenylalanine, the CDR3 covers 16 amino acids. Only CDR3 DNA remains: 48 bases, in frame from the first base. To estimate absolute template abundance from read counts, synthetic TCR analog templates were spiked into each PCR. The immunoSEQ assay was used to amplify TCRbeta CDR3 regions from genomic DNA with bias-controlled V and J gene primers. Sequencing of rearranged TCRbeta segments was done at approximately 20X coverage. On the study's bioinformatics: Sequencing errors were corrected by clustering and CDR3s were annotated against IMGT to assign V, D and J genes. Out-of-frame and stop-codon sequences were excluded, and only productive TCRbeta rearrangements were used in downstream analyses. Clonality was computed as one minus Shannon entropy normalized by the log of the number of unique productive sequences. Fisher's exact test with Benjamini-Hochberg correction, at a threshold of adjusted p below 0.01, was used to find clones that differed between time points or between blood and tumor. Entries here come from immuneACCESS through TCRdb and include only in-frame sequences with V and J called. Some clones fail to appear in such tables; in the studies checked, an unresolved V gene covers under half of the shortfall, and the cause of the remainder is unknown. V and J calls and clone size are as listed in that table; D and trimming were resolved from the DNA. This sample comprises tens of thousands of clones, roughly 82% of them detected only once. Of the sample, around 3.1% falls within the top ten clones.

The sequence came from a man in his sixties or seventies with urothelial cancer. The rearranged segments are TRBV21-1 and TRBJ2-2; the D call of TRBD1 is as the table states it, not checked on the DNA. TRBV21-1 is assigned pseudogene status. The source was PBMCs, collected around atezolizumab (anti-PD-L1) treatment. The DNA sequence is given as TGTGCCAGCAGCAAGGTCGAGACACTGAACACCGGGGAGCTGTTTTTT. Translated, it reads CASSKVETLNTGELFF.